The 14 T cell receptor beta chains given below trace back to one sample, sequenced in a study of OX40 agonist ivuxolimab in advanced cancers. TCRdb keeps only in-frame clones here, not all; method: immunoSEQ multiplex PCR. Counted here are about 81,000 clones, about 86% occurring once; the ten biggest clones make up 6.6%. The source material was CD4+ or CD8+ T cells sorted from blood, sampled in a trial of the OX40 agonist ivuxolimab. The receptors were gathered from an adult with an advanced solid tumor such as melanoma, head and neck, liver or kidney cancer.

The chain uses TRBV9 and TRBJ2-3; TRBD2 aligns across 8 bases. CDR3 length equals 19 residues. The germline gives CDR1 SGDLS, CDR2 YYNGEE. V lost 3 bases to trimming and J lost 6 bases; unmatched junction nucleotides: 21. The CDR3 region has the DNA TGTGCCAGCAGCGATAGCGGGAAAACACAGCACAGATACGGTGATACGCAGTATTTT. Its protein product is CASSDSGKTQHRYGDTQYF.

J is TRBJ2-3 and V is TRBV7-6; no firm D call. With 0 bases removed from V and 2 bases from J, the gap between germline ends came to 6 bases. CDR3 length equals 14 residues. CDR1 is SGHVS, CDR2 FNYEAQ, per germline. The CDR3 DNA reads TGTGCCAGCAGCTTAGCGAGCCTCACAGATACGCAGTATTTT. It yields the protein CASSLASLTDTQYF.

This rearrangement joins TRBV29-1 to TRBJ1-1; D might be TRBD1 (6 bases). There are 12 residues in the CDR3. Between the trimmed V and J ends, which lost 8 bases and 8 bases, there was a span of 18 bases. The germline V gene encodes CDR1 SQVTM and CDR2 ANQGSEA. The CDR3 protein is CSPTPATGEAFF. Written as DNA, the CDR3 is TGCAGCCCTACCCCCGCGACAGGCGAAGCTTTCTTT.

The V and J genes are TRBV27 and TRBJ1-2, with D possibly TRBD1 on 6 matching bases. Germline CDR1 and CDR2: MNHEY and SMNVEV (reference sequence). CDR3 length: 14 amino acids. V lost 6 bases and J lost 7, with 18 bases in between. The CDR3 protein is CASSPPAGRGGYTF. The CDR3 bases are TGTGCCAGCAGCCCTCCGGCGGGCAGGGGTGGCTACACCTTC.

The chain combines TRBV7-9 with TRBJ1-1; D possibly corresponds to TRBD1 (6 bases). V was pared by 1 base and J by 10 bases, with 13 bases between. The V gene's germline CDR1 is SEHNR and CDR2 FQNEAQ (reference sequence). This CDR3 region has 13 residues. The CDR3 reads CASSLDPRGRAFF. DNA for the CDR3: TGTGCCAGCAGCTTAGATCCCAGGGGTCGAGCTTTCTTT.

The CDR3 is CASTSGTTNTGELFF. CDR3 nucleotide sequence: TGTGCCAGCACCTCCGGGACAACAAACACCGGGGAGCTGTTTTTT. The chain recombines TRBV2 with TRBJ2-2; perhaps TRBD1 as D (6 bases). Germline assignment: CDR1 SNHLY and CDR2 FYNNEI. V shed 7 bases and J shed 2 bases, with 14 bases lying between them. The CDR3 covers 15 residues.

This clone was observed a single time. The junction shows a germline mismatch at one end, possibly a read error. The chain employs TRBV7-7 and TRBJ2-2; D uncertain. Germline assignment: CDR1 SSHAT and CDR2 FNYEAQ (reference sequence). The CDR3 runs 13 residues. This CDR3 is CASSSTNTGELFF. The CDR3 nucleotides are TGTGCTAGCAGCTCTACGAACACCGGGGAGCTGTTTTTT.

V and J are TRBV6-6 and TRBJ1-6; D unresolved. V was pared by 6 bases and J by 14 bases, with 23 bases between. CDR1 is MNHNY, CDR2 SVGAGI, per germline (reference sequence). This CDR3 has 15 residues. CDR3 nucleotide sequence: TGTGCCAGCAGCCCCGACCGGGAACGTCGTTTTTCCCTCCACTTT. It encodes CASSPDRERRFSLHF.

CDR3 region: CASRPGQGNYGYTF. DNA for the CDR3: TGCGCCAGCAGGCCTGGACAGGGAAACTATGGCTACACCTTC. The gene calls are TRBV10-2 and TRBJ1-2; 8 positions agree with TRBD1. Looked up from germline, CDR1 is WSHSY and CDR2 is SAAADI. Trimming cost V 6 bases and J 2 bases; bases outside gene matches: 5. The CDR3 extends over 14 amino acids.

V gene TRBV5-4 combines with J gene TRBJ1-2, with 7 bases lining up with TRBD1. This CDR3 comprises 13 residues. The germline V gene encodes CDR1 SGHNT and CDR2 YYREEE (reference sequence). The ends lost 0 bases at V and 8 bases at J; junction bases unmatched: 4. In DNA form, the CDR3 reads TGTGCCAGCAGCTTGGACAGGGGAGGCGGCTACACCTTC. It encodes CASSLDRGGGYTF.

This chain uses TRBV9 with TRBJ2-3; 9 bases are a match to TRBD1. The CDR3 consists of 15 residues. From germline, CDR1 is SGDLS and CDR2 YYNGEE. Germline trimming cut 7 bases from V and 3 bases from J; bases unmatched to any gene: 9. CDR3 coding DNA: TGTGCCAGCGCGCGGGGACAGGGAAGAACAGATACGCAGTATTTT. Protein product: CASARGQGRTDTQYF.

This clone was counted a few times. CDR3 in amino acids: CASSLGVDYGYTF. For the CDR3, the DNA is TGTGCCAGCAGCTTGGGAGTGGACTATGGCTACACCTTC. J is TRBJ1-2 and V is TRBV7-2, with D unresolved. Trimming removed 3 bases from V and 3 bases from J, with 8 bases in between. The CDR3 spans 13 residues. Germline CDR1 reads SGHTA; CDR2 reads FQGNSA.

J is TRBJ2-1 and V is TRBV29-1; the D gene is possibly TRBD1 (5 bases). This CDR3 contains 16 residues. Trimming removed 4 bases at V and 2 bases at J, with 18 bases between. Per the germline V gene, CDR1 is SQVTM and CDR2 is ANQGSEA. CDR3 sequence: CSVVVQQEPTYNEQFF. The CDR3 nucleotides read TGCAGCGTTGTCGTCCAACAGGAACCAACCTACAATGAGCAGTTCTTC.

V is TRBV11-1 and J is TRBJ2-1; 11 positions match TRBD2. This CDR3 region has 15 residues. Losses at the gene ends were 2 bases for V and 8 bases for J; bases not matched to a gene: 5. CDR1 SGHAT and CDR2 FQDESV come from the germline V gene (reference sequence). The DNA of the CDR3 is TGTGCCAGCAGCTTAACTAGCGGGAGTGGGGATGAGCAGTTCTTC. As protein: CASSLTSGSGDEQFF.